These 6 T cell receptor beta chains were all obtained from the same sample, sequenced in a study of blood T cell repertoires in COVID-19. Sequencing was performed with immunoSEQ multiplex PCR; in TCRdb, only in-frame clones are kept and a portion is missing. Of about 280,000 clones in the sample, 70% to 90% were seen once. The sequenced sample consisted of PBMCs or T cells enriched from blood (not recorded which). These receptors originate from a woman aged 30 to 39 who had recovered from COVID-19.

V and J are TRBV7-3 and TRBJ2-3, with D possibly being TRBD2 (6 bases). The germline gives CDR1 SGHTA, CDR2 FQGTGA. V lost 2 bases and J lost 0, with 9 bases in between. This CDR3 has 15 amino acids. The CDR3 region is CASSLAGSSTDTQYF. CDR3 bases: TGTGCCAGCAGCTTAGCGGGGTCTAGCACAGATACGCAGTATTTT.

V is TRBV27 and J is TRBJ2-5, with D possibly matching TRBD1 (5 bases). V gave up 6 bases and J gave up 5 bases, with 13 bases separating them. The germline V gene encodes CDR1 MNHEY and CDR2 SMNVEV (reference sequence). This CDR3 is 13 amino acids long. The CDR3 protein is CASSLGRDETQYF. Here the CDR3 DNA reads TGTGCCAGCAGCCTGGGGCGAGATGAGACCCAGTACTTC.

This rearrangement joins TRBV5-1 to TRBJ2-1; no clear D. Germline lookup yields CDR1 SGHRS and CDR2 YFSETQ. The CDR3 sequence is 14 residues long. The V and J ends lost 1 base and 0 bases respectively, with 5 bases between them. The CDR3 nucleotides are TGCGCCAGCAGCTTGTCTAGCTCCTACAATGAGCAGTTCTTC. Translation gives CASSLSSSYNEQFF.

The chain uses TRBV4-3 and TRBJ2-3; 8 bases are shared with TRBD2. V was pared by 0 bases and J by 9 bases, with 17 bases of the junction left unmatched. Germline assignment: CDR1 LGHNA and CDR2 YSLEER. The CDR3 contains 18 residues. Here the CDR3 reads CASSQEGSLAGGRVTQYF. The DNA for the CDR3 is TGCGCCAGCAGCCAAGAGGGGTCCTTGGCGGGGGGCAGAGTAACGCAGTATTTT.

This clone was detected ten times or more. J is TRBJ1-5 and V is TRBV28; D is ambiguous. The CDR3 length is 11 residues. Germline V gives CDR1 MDHEN, CDR2 SYDVKM. V dropped 7 bases and J dropped 5 bases, with 6 bases sitting between them. The CDR3 sequence is CASTTYQPQHF. The CDR3 DNA follows: TGTGCCAGCACCACTTATCAGCCCCAGCATTTT.

V is TRBV4-1 and J is TRBJ1-3; 9 bases agree with TRBD1. This CDR3 contains 16 residues. The germline V gene has CDR1 MGHRA and CDR2 YSYEKL. Unmatched junction bases numbered 6, after V lost 6 bases and J lost 0 bases. CDR3 sequence reads: CASRPGQGNSGNTIYF. The CDR3, as DNA: TGCGCCAGCAGACCCGGACAGGGGAACTCTGGAAACACCATATATTTT.